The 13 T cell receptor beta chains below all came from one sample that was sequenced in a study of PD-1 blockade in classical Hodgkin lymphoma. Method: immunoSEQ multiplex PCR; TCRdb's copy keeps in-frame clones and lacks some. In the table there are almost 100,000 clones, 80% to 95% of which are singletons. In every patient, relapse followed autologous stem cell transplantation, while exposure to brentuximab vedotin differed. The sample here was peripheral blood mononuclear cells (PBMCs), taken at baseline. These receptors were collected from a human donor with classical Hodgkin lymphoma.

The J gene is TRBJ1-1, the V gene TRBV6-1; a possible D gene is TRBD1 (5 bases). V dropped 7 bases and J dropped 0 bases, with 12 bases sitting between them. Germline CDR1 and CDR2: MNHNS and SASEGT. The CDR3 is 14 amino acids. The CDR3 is CASMPTAMNTEAFF. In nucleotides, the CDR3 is TGTGCCAGCATGCCGACAGCCATGAACACTGAAGCTTTCTTT.

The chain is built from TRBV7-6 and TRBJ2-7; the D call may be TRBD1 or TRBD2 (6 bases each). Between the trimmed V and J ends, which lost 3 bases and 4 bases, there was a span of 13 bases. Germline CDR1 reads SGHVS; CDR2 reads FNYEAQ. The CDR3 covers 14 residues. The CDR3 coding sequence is TGTGCCAGCAGCTTGAGGGGGGATTTTTACGAGCAGTACTTC. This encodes CASSLRGDFYEQYF.

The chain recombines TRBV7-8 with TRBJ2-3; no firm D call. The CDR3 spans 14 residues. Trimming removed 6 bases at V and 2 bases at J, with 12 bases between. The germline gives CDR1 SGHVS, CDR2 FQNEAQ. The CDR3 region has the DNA TGTGCCAGCAGGGTTGGGCGGAACACAGATACGCAGTATTTT. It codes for CASRVGRNTDTQYF. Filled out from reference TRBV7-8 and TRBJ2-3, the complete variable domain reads GAGVSQSPRYKVAKRGQDVALRCDPISGHVSLFWYQQALGQGPEFLTYFQNEAQLDKSGLPSDRFFAERPEGSVSTLKIQRTQQEDSAVYLCASRVGRNTDTQYFGPGTRLTVL.

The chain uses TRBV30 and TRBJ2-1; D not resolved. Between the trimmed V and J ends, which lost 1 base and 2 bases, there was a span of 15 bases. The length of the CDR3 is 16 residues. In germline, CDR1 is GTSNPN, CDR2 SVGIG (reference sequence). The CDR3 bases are TGTGCCTGGAGTGGTTGGGCCGTGCGCGCCTACAATGAGCAGTTCTTC. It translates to CAWSGWAVRAYNEQFF. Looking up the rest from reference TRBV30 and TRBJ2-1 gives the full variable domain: SQTIHQWPATLVQPVGSPLSLECTVEGTSNPNLYWYRQAAGRGLQLLFYSVGIGQISSEVPQNLSASRPQDRQFILSSKKLLLSDSGFYLCAWSGWAVRAYNEQFFGPGTRLTVL.

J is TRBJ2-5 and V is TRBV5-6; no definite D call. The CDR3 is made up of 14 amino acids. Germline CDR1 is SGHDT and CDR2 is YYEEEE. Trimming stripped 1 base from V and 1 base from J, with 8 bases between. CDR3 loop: CASSLWTVQETQYF. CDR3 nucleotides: TGTGCCAGCAGCTTGTGGACGGTCCAAGAGACCCAGTACTTC.

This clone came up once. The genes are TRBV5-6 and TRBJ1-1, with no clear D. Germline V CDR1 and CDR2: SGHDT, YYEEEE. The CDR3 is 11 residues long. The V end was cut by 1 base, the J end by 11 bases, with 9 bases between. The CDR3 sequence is CASSLRSRAFF. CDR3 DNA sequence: TGTGCCAGCAGCTTGAGGAGCAGGGCTTTCTTT.

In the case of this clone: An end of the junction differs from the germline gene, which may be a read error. Here the CDR3 reads CASTQRGQGTGNTIYF. Here the CDR3 DNA reads TGCGCCAGCACCCAAAGGGGACAGGGGACTGGAAACACCATATATTTT. This chain joins TRBV4-1 and TRBJ1-3; 10 bases map to TRBD1. The CDR3 loop spans 16 amino acids. In germline, CDR1 is MGHRA, CDR2 YSYEKL.

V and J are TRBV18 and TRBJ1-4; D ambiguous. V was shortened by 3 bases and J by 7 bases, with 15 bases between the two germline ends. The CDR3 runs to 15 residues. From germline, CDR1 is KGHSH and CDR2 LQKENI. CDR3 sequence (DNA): TGTGCCAGCTCACCGTCGGGAGGATTAGGTGAAAAACTGTTTTTT. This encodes CASSPSGGLGEKLFF.

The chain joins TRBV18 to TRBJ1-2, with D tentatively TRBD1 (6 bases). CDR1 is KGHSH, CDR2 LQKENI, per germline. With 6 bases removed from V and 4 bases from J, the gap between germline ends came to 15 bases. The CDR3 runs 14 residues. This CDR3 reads CASSFLVDSYGYTF. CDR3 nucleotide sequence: TGTGCCAGCTCCTTCCTAGTGGACAGCTATGGCTACACCTTC. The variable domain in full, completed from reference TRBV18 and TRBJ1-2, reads NAGVMQNPRHLVRRRGQEARLRCSPMKGHSHVYWYRQLPEEGLKFMVYLQKENIIDESGMPKERFSAEFPKEGPSILRIQQVVRGDSAAYFCASSFLVDSYGYTFGSGTRLTVV.

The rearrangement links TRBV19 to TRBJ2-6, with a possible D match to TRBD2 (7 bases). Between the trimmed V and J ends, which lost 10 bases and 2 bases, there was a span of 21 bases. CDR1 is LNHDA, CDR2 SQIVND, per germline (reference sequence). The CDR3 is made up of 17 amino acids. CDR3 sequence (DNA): TGTGCCACCCTTGTGGGGGGGGCACTCACTGGGGCCAACGTCCTGACTTTC. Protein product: CATLVGGALTGANVLTF. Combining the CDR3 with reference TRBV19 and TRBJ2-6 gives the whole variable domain DGGITQSPKYLFRKEGQNVTLSCEQNLNHDAMYWYRQDPGQGLRLIYYSQIVNDFQKGDIAEGYSVSREKKESFPLTVTSAQKNPTAFYLCATLVGGALTGANVLTFGAGSRLTVL.

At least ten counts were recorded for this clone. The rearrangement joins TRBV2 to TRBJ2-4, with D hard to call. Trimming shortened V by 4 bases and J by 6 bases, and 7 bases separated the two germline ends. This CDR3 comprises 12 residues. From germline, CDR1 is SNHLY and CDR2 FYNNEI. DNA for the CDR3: TGTGCCAGCAGTGTGGACGGAAACATTCAGTACTTC. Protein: CASSVDGNIQYF.

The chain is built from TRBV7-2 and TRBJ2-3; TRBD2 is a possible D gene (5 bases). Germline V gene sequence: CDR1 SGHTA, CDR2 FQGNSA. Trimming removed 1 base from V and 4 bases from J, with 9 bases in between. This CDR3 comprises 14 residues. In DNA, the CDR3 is TGTGCCAGCAGCTTAGGAGGGAGCGCAGATACGCAGTATTTT. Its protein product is CASSLGGSADTQYF.

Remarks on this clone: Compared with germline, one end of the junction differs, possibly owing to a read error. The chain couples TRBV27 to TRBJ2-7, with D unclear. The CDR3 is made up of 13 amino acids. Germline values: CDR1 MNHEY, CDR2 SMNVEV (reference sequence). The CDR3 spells CATSPTPAYEQYF. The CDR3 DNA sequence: TGTGCCACCAGTCCGACTCCCGCCTACGAGCAGTACTTC.